Shown below are 25 T cell receptor beta chains from a single sample sequenced in a study of T cells in Graves' hyperthyroidism and ophthalmopathy. RNA transcripts served as the template for amplifying TCR beta CDR3 regions. TCR CDR3 regions were first amplified by RT-PCR with HTBI primers. MiXCR was run by TCRdb on the multiplex PCR reads, yielding one entry per CDR3 protein. The sample lists approximately 400,000 distinct CDR3 sequences, around a quarter occurring once. Material: blood. The source is a man aged 50 to 60 with Graves' hyperthyroidism.

This clonotype was counted a few times. The rearrangement uses TRBV12-5 and TRBJ2-7; weak D call: TRBD1 (5 bases). Trimming cost V 9 bases and J 7 bases, with 16 bases left between them. The CDR3 consists of 12 residues. Germline loops: CDR1 LGHNT, CDR2 FRNRAP. The DNA for the CDR3 is TGTGCTAGAGACATCAGGGCGAGGGAGCAGTACTTC. This gives the protein CARDIRAREQYF. Supplemented by reference TRBV12-5 and TRBJ2-7, the full variable domain reads DARVTQTPRHKVTEMGQEVTMRCQPILGHNTVFWYRQTMMQGLELLAYFRNRAPLDDSGMPKDRFSAEMPDATLATLKIQPSEPRDSAVYFCARDIRAREQYFGPGTRLTVT.

This clonotype was recorded at least ten times. V is TRBV7-6 and J is TRBJ2-7; tentatively, D is TRBD2 (5 bases). The length of the CDR3 is 15 residues. V was pared by 1 base and J by 5 bases, with 15 bases between. Germline-derived CDR1 and CDR2 are SGHVS and FNYEAQ. CDR3 DNA sequence: TGTGCCAGCAGCTTAGACGGGATCGAGGGCCACGAGCAGTACTTC. Translation: CASSLDGIEGHEQYF.

This chain uses TRBV30 with TRBJ1-2, with 11 positions matching TRBD1. The CDR3 consists of 14 residues. Germline loops: CDR1 GTSNPN, CDR2 SVGIG (reference sequence). The trim removed 2 bases at V and 6 bases at J, leaving 5 bases unmatched. The CDR3 DNA is TGTGCCTGGAGTAGCGGACAGGGGGCTGATGGCTACACCTTC. Protein product: CAWSSGQGADGYTF.

The chain recombines TRBV7-2 with TRBJ2-7; TRBD2 matches 14 bases. This CDR3 is built from 16 residues. Germline V CDR1 and CDR2: SGHTA, FQGNSA. The J segment lost 8 bases and the V segment lost 5 bases, leaving 11 bases of the junction unmatched. The CDR3 sequence is CASSLTGLAGGLQQYF. As DNA, the CDR3 is TGTGCCAGCAGCCTGACCGGACTAGCGGGAGGTCTGCAGCAGTACTTC.

V usage is TRBV5-5 and J usage is TRBJ1-5; D is possibly TRBD1 (6 bases). Germline lookup yields CDR1 SGHKS and CDR2 YYEKEE (reference sequence). This CDR3 contains 15 residues. The germline V and J ends were trimmed by 5 bases and 0 bases, with 12 bases remaining between them. CDR3 bases: TGTGCCAGCAGTACCTGGGACATTAGCAATCAGCCCCAGCATTTT. Protein sequence: CASSTWDISNQPQHF.

This clonotype was recorded a few times. V and J are TRBV28 and TRBJ2-7; 7 bases agree with TRBD1. Germline assignment: CDR1 MDHEN and CDR2 SYDVKM. V shed 7 bases and J 4 bases; nucleotides not matched to a gene: 13. The CDR3 sequence is 15 residues long. This chain's CDR3 is CASTIRARGWYEQYF. CDR3 nucleotide sequence: TGTGCCAGCACCATCCGGGCCAGGGGGTGGTACGAGCAGTACTTC.

This clonotype has a handful of counts. This chain uses TRBV19 with TRBJ1-5; D unclear. The V end lost 4 bases, the J end lost 0 bases, and 13 bases lay between the germline ends. The germline V gene has CDR1 LNHDA and CDR2 SQIVND (reference sequence). The CDR3 has 16 amino acids. CDR3 amino acids: CASSNGKPNSNQPQHF. The CDR3 DNA sequence: TGTGCCAGTAGTAACGGAAAACCTAATAGCAATCAGCCCCAGCATTTT.

This clonotype was seen more than once but under ten times. The rearrangement uses TRBV20-1 and TRBJ2-3, with TRBD1 matching over 11 bases. The junction had 18 bases not matched to a gene; V was cut back by 3 bases and J by 1 base. The length of the CDR3 is 20 residues. Germline CDR1 and CDR2: DFQATT and SNEGSKA (reference sequence). CDR3 region: CSASRTGGAVRGGRTDTQYF. Here the CDR3 DNA reads TGCAGTGCTAGTCGGACAGGGGGCGCGGTAAGGGGAGGGCGCACAGATACGCAGTATTTT.

The chain has TRBV5-5 and TRBJ2-3, with 7 bases lining up with TRBD2. Germline V lookup: CDR1 SGHKS, CDR2 YYEKEE (reference sequence). V lost 4 bases to trimming and J lost 6 bases; unmatched junction nucleotides: 17. The CDR3 spans 17 residues. This CDR3 reads CASSRFVQRGLRDTQYF. As DNA, the CDR3 is TGTGCCAGCAGCAGATTCGTCCAGCGGGGTCTCCGGGATACGCAGTATTTT.

This clonotype was recorded at least ten times. V usage is TRBV27 and J usage is TRBJ2-1; the match to TRBD2 covers 8 bases. Trimming took 5 bases from V and 2 from J; bases not matched to a gene: 8. This CDR3 has 16 residues. Per the germline V gene, CDR1 is MNHEY and CDR2 is SMNVEV (reference sequence). The chain's CDR3 is CASSLTPGLAYNEQFF. The CDR3 DNA reads as TGTGCCAGCAGTCTCACACCGGGACTAGCCTACAATGAGCAGTTCTTC.

This chain connects TRBV6-1 to TRBJ2-6; D might be TRBD2 (5 bases). Germline values: CDR1 MNHNS, CDR2 SASEGT. This CDR3 region has 15 residues. V was trimmed by 2 bases and J by 4 bases, leaving 9 bases between them. The CDR3 DNA reads as TGTGCCAGCAGTGAACTGGGGAGCGGGGCCAACGTCCTGACTTTC. Translated, it gives CASSELGSGANVLTF.

This clonotype was counted many times. This rearrangement joins TRBV6-1 to TRBJ1-1; TRBD1 is a possible D gene (5 bases). The CDR3 covers 13 residues. Germline-derived CDR1 and CDR2 are MNHNS and SASEGT. Trimming took off 6 bases at V and 2 bases at J, with 10 bases between the two ends. The CDR3 loop is CASSMTDNTEAFF. The CDR3 DNA is TGTGCCAGCAGCATGACAGATAACACTGAAGCTTTCTTT.

This clonotype has a handful of counts. V usage is TRBV2 and J usage is TRBJ2-2, with TRBD2 matching over 12 bases. This CDR3 spans 17 amino acids. Germline V gene lookup returns CDR1 SNHLY and CDR2 FYNNEI. V lost 4 bases and J lost 5; bases outside the gene matches: 8. In DNA, the CDR3 is TGTGCCAGCAGTGGGACTAGCGGGACTCGGGGAACCGGGGAGCTGTTTTTT. The encoded protein is CASSGTSGTRGTGELFF.

This clonotype was counted between two and nine times. The V call is TRBV2, the J call TRBJ2-3, with 13 bases aligning to TRBD2. The CDR3 has 14 residues. The germline gives CDR1 SNHLY, CDR2 FYNNEI. V dropped 8 bases and J dropped 6; count of bases not matched to a gene: 5. The CDR3 DNA reads as TGTGCCAGCCAACTAGCGGGAGGGTCGGATACGCAGTATTTT. The encoded protein is CASQLAGGSDTQYF.

The chain is built from TRBV14 and TRBJ2-7; possible D gene TRBD1, 5 bases. The length of the CDR3 is 14 residues. CDR1 and CDR2 (germline): SGHDN, FVKESK. The V end lost 3 bases, the J end lost 5 bases, and 14 bases lay between the germline ends. The CDR3 DNA reads as TGTGCCAGCAGCCACGACAGAGAGCTTAACGAGCAGTACTTC. Protein sequence: CASSHDRELNEQYF.

Comment on this clonotype: A much more abundant neighbour one base away suggests this may be a read error. This rearrangement joins TRBV5-1 to TRBJ2-3; D perhaps matches TRBD2 (5 bases). Trimming removed 2 bases from V and 7 bases from J, with 11 bases in between. The CDR3 runs 13 residues. Germline CDR1 SGHRS, CDR2 YFSETQ. The CDR3 here is CASSLPGTNTQYF. CDR3 DNA sequence: TGCGCCAGCAGCTTACCGGGAACAAATACGCAGTATTTT.

This clonotype was counted a few times. The rearrangement uses TRBV29-1 and TRBJ2-7; possibly TRBD1 or TRBD2 for D (6 bases each). CDR3 length: 15 amino acids. Germline CDR1 is SQVTM and CDR2 is ANQGSEA. With 6 bases removed from V and 5 bases from J, the gap between germline ends came to 23 bases. The CDR3: CSVEPSSGAMDEQYF. In nucleotides, the CDR3 is TGCAGCGTAGAGCCTAGTTCGGGGGCGATGGACGAGCAGTACTTC.

In this sample, this clonotype turned up many times. V gene TRBV28 combines with J gene TRBJ2-3, with D perhaps matching TRBD1 or TRBD2 (5 bases each). V dropped 2 bases and J dropped 7 bases, with 10 bases sitting between them. CDR3 length: 13 residues. Germline lookup yields CDR1 MDHEN and CDR2 SYDVKM. CDR3 DNA: TGTGCCAGCAGTTTAGGGGGTCGGAATACGCAGTATTTT. This sequence encodes CASSLGGRNTQYF.

At least ten counts were recorded for this clonotype. The V and J genes are TRBV18 and TRBJ2-7, with 8 positions matching TRBD1. V shed 3 bases and J 6 bases; nucleotides not matched to a gene: 7. The CDR3 contains 14 residues. Germline loops: CDR1 KGHSH, CDR2 LQKENI. This chain's CDR3 is CASSPQTGVSEQYF. The CDR3 DNA is TGTGCCAGCTCACCGCAGACAGGGGTAAGCGAGCAGTACTTC.

The V and J genes are TRBV7-2 and TRBJ2-7; D gene ambiguous. The CDR3 extends over 14 amino acids. Germline loops: CDR1 SGHTA, CDR2 FQGNSA. Trimming pared 0 bases from V and 5 bases from J, leaving 11 bases between. CDR3 sequence reads: CASSLAATSHEQYF. The CDR3 DNA is TGTGCCAGCAGCTTAGCGGCGACATCCCACGAGCAGTACTTC. Looking up the rest from reference TRBV7-2 and TRBJ2-7 gives the full variable domain: GAGVSQSPSNKVTEKGKDVELRCDPISGHTALYWYRQSLGQGLEFLIYFQGNSAPDKSGLPSDRFSAERTGGSVSTLTIQRTQQEDSAVYLCASSLAATSHEQYFGPGTRLTVT.

The sample holds one count of this clonotype. Because it lacks the conserved phenylalanine or tryptophan at the end, this CDR3 is likely a read error. The gene calls are TRBV27 and TRBJ1-2; D may be TRBD1 (6 bases). CDR1 is MNHEY, CDR2 SMNVEV, per germline (reference sequence). The CDR3 consists of 13 residues. V was pared by 5 bases and J by 8 bases, with 15 bases between. The CDR3 loop is CASSPYRAGGYTL. DNA for the CDR3: TGTGCCAGCAGTCCATACAGGGCAGGGGGCTACACCCTC.

This clonotype was detected many times. The rearrangement joins TRBV20-1 to TRBJ2-7; 7 bases agree with TRBD2. Unmatched junction bases numbered 8, after V lost 1 base and J lost 2 bases. The germline gives CDR1 DFQATT, CDR2 SNEGSKA (reference sequence). The CDR3 has 15 amino acids. The CDR3 sequence is CSARGRASGTYEQYF. CDR3 sequence (DNA): TGCAGTGCTAGAGGGCGGGCTAGCGGCACCTACGAGCAGTACTTC.

V is TRBV25-1 and J is TRBJ1-2; TRBD1 matches 9 bases. Germline V gene sequence: CDR1 MGHDK, CDR2 SYGVNS. Germline trimming cut 4 bases from V and 4 bases from J; bases unmatched to any gene: 4. This CDR3 has 14 amino acids. The CDR3 DNA reads TGTGCCAGCAGTGGTGGGACAGGGATCTATGGCTACACCTTC. Amino acid sequence: CASSGGTGIYGYTF.

CDR3: CASKKAGLDYGYTF. The DNA of the CDR3 is TGCGCCAGCAAAAAGGCAGGGCTCGACTATGGCTACACCTTC. This chain joins TRBV5-1 and TRBJ1-2; a weak D match, TRBD1 (5 bases). Per germline, CDR1 SGHRS and CDR2 YFSETQ. V lost 6 bases and J lost 3, with 15 bases in between. The length of the CDR3 is 14 residues.

The CDR3 loop is CASSLGTMNTEAFF. CDR3 nucleotide sequence: TGTGCCAGCAGCTTGGGGACTATGAACACTGAAGCTTTCTTT. The chain combines TRBV11-2 with TRBJ1-1; perhaps TRBD1 as D (5 bases). Germline loops: CDR1 SGHAT, CDR2 FQNNGV. Trimming cost V 3 bases and J 0 bases, with 8 bases left between them. There are 14 residues in the CDR3. The full variable domain, in which reference TRBV11-2 and TRBJ1-1 provide the parts outside the CDR3, is EAGVAQSPRYKIIEKRQSVAFWCNPISGHATLYWYQQILGQGPKLLIQFQNNGVVDDSQLPKDRFSAERLKGVDSTLKIQPAKLEDSAVYLCASSLGTMNTEAFFGQGTRLTVV.